The next 32 T cell receptor beta chains were all read from a single sample in a study of blood T cell repertoires in COVID-19 (dated by TCRdb to the early 2020s). Library method: the immunoSEQ multiplex PCR assay. Drawn from immuneACCESS, this table holds only the in-frame rearrangements with V and J called that TCRdb kept. Clones are partly lost; checked studies trace under half to an unresolved V gene and leave the rest unexplained. The sample table contains 30,000 to 35,000 clones; only one count was recorded for roughly 92% of them. The ten largest make up 4.5% to 6.5% of the sample. Sequencing was carried out using peripheral blood. These receptor sequences come from a human donor in a cohort sampled during active COVID-19.

V and J are TRBV12-3 or TRBV12-4 and TRBJ1-1, with 7 bases aligning to TRBD1. This CDR3 is built from 13 residues. J lost 7 bases, V lost 5 bases, and 7 bases had no gene match. This CDR3 is CASSRDSGFEAFF. CDR3 sequence (DNA): TGTGCCAGCAGTCGGGACAGTGGGTTTGAAGCTTTCTTT.

The chain is built from TRBV4-1 and TRBJ2-1; weak D call: TRBD2 (5 bases). The CDR3 has 18 amino acids. Germline V gene data show CDR1 as MGHRA and CDR2 as YSYEKL. Between the trimmed V and J ends, which lost 0 bases and 3 bases, there was a span of 18 bases. The CDR3 spells CASSQDEGKGAIYNEQFF. DNA of the CDR3: TGCGCCAGCAGCCAAGATGAGGGAAAGGGAGCGATCTACAATGAGCAGTTCTTC.

J is TRBJ1-2 and V is TRBV18; 7 bases are a match to TRBD1. Germline CDR1 reads KGHSH; CDR2 reads LQKENI. Losses at the gene ends were 2 bases for V and 4 bases for J; bases not matched to a gene: 4. The CDR3 runs to 14 residues. This CDR3 is CASSPGDRIYGYTF. The CDR3 bases are TGTGCCAGCTCACCAGGGGACAGAATCTATGGCTACACCTTC.

The V and J genes are TRBV2 and TRBJ2-1, with D unclear. Per germline, CDR1 SNHLY and CDR2 FYNNEI. Between the trimmed V and J ends, which lost 3 bases and 5 bases, there was a span of 17 bases. This CDR3 has 16 residues. The DNA for the CDR3 is TGTGCCAGCAGTGACCACCAAATAGTATCCGACAATGAGCAGTTCTTC. Translating it yields CASSDHQIVSDNEQFF.

The chain employs TRBV15 and TRBJ2-7; D call uncertain. This CDR3 is built from 13 residues. V lost 1 base, J lost 0 bases, and 4 bases lay in between. The germline gives CDR1 LNHNV, CDR2 YYDKDF (reference sequence). CDR3 loop: CATSRVSSYEQYF. In DNA form, the CDR3 reads TGTGCCACCAGCAGAGTTAGCTCCTACGAGCAGTACTTC.

This clone occurred a few times. The gene calls are TRBV7-6 and TRBJ2-7, with a possible D match to TRBD1 (5 bases). V lost 5 bases to trimming and J lost 7 bases, with 12 bases between them. The V gene's germline CDR1 is SGHVS and CDR2 FNYEAQ. The CDR3 runs to 12 residues. CDR3 in DNA: TGTGCCAGCAGCGTCCAGGGAAGTGAGCAGTACTTC. Translating it yields CASSVQGSEQYF.

The rearrangement joins TRBV29-1 to TRBJ1-4, with 9 nucleotides matching TRBD1. The V gene's germline CDR1 is SQVTM and CDR2 ANQGSEA. V trimming: 4 bases; J trimming: 8 bases; junction bases outside the gene matches: 14. CDR3 length: 16 amino acids. In DNA form, the CDR3 reads TGCAGCGTTGCACAGGGGGCGAGGGGGAGTCGCGAAAAACTGTTTTTT. Protein product: CSVAQGARGSREKLFF.

This clone was found a few times. The CDR3 DNA sequence: TGTGCCAGTAGTATAAGGACTACCTCCTACGACGAGCAGTACTTC. Protein sequence: CASSIRTTSYDEQYF. V is TRBV19 and J is TRBJ2-7, with D possibly being TRBD2 (6 bases). The germline V gene has CDR1 LNHDA and CDR2 SQIVND (reference sequence). This CDR3 spans 15 amino acids. Trimming removed 2 bases at V and 5 bases at J, with 16 bases between. Complete variable domain (other parts from reference TRBV19 and TRBJ2-7): DGGITQSPKYLFRKEGQNVTLSCEQNLNHDAMYWYRQDPGQGLRLIYYSQIVNDFQKGDIAEGYSVSREKKESFPLTVTSAQKNPTAFYLCASSIRTTSYDEQYFGPGTRLTVT.

The rearrangement uses TRBV7-6 and TRBJ2-3; TRBD2 matches 11 bases. Germline loops: CDR1 SGHVS, CDR2 FNYEAQ. The length of the CDR3 is 17 residues. V was pared by 5 bases and J by 2 bases, with 9 bases of the junction left unmatched. The DNA of the CDR3 is TGTGCCAGCAGCCAATATAGCGGGGGGGATGTCACAGATACGCAGTATTTT. It encodes CASSQYSGGDVTDTQYF.

The gene calls are TRBV6-5 and TRBJ1-1, with D unresolved. The CDR3 sequence is 14 residues long. CDR1 is MNHEY, CDR2 SVGAGI, per germline. V lost 6 bases and J 0 bases, leaving 11 bases between the germline ends. In nucleotides, the CDR3 is TGTGCCAGCAGCCTAGAGGCCCTGAACACTGAAGCTTTCTTT. The encoded protein is CASSLEALNTEAFF.

The chain combines TRBV5-5 with TRBJ1-1, with 7 bases fitting TRBD1. The V gene's germline CDR1 is SGHKS and CDR2 YYEKEE (reference sequence). Unmatched junction bases numbered 11, after V lost 1 base and J lost 8 bases. This CDR3 comprises 15 residues. CDR3 region: CASSLLVGGASEAFF. For the CDR3, the DNA is TGTGCCAGCAGCTTGTTAGTAGGGGGCGCATCAGAAGCTTTCTTT.

The table lists this clone with a count of one. The V call is TRBV6-1, the J call TRBJ1-5; D ambiguous. The germline V gene encodes CDR1 MNHNS and CDR2 SASEGT. The CDR3 runs 15 residues. Trimming took 3 bases from V and 0 from J, leaving 9 bases between them. The chain's CDR3 is CASSEAPHSNQPQHF. The DNA of the CDR3 is TGTGCCAGCAGTGAGGCACCACATAGCAATCAGCCCCAGCATTTT.

This sequence joins TRBV11-2 and TRBJ2-3, with D hard to call. The CDR3 sequence is 14 residues long. V was clipped by 0 bases and J by 3 bases, with 7 bases between them. Germline V CDR1 and CDR2: SGHAT, FQNNGV. The CDR3 nucleotides read TGTGCCAGCAGCTTAGACAGGTATACAGATACGCAGTATTTT. This sequence encodes CASSLDRYTDTQYF.

V usage is TRBV3-1 (or the pseudogene TRBV3-2) and J usage is TRBJ2-3; 13 bases line up with TRBD2. The V gene's germline CDR1 is LGHDT and CDR2 YNNKEL (reference sequence). The ends lost 0 bases at V and 4 bases at J; junction bases unmatched: 4. The CDR3 sequence is 17 residues long. The CDR3 DNA reads as TGTGCCAGCAGCCAAGAGACTAGCGGGGGGAGCGCAGATACGCAGTATTTT. This encodes CASSQETSGGSADTQYF.

This chain joins TRBV7-8 and TRBJ2-7, with TRBD1 matching 12 bases. V shed 6 bases, J shed 3 bases, and the junction held 6 bases outside the gene matches. Germline-derived CDR1 and CDR2 are SGHVS and FQNEAQ. The CDR3 is made up of 15 amino acids. The CDR3 loop reads CASRSRDRGLYEQYF. The CDR3 DNA reads TGTGCCAGCAGGTCCCGGGACAGGGGGCTCTACGAGCAGTACTTC.

The V call is TRBV27, the J call TRBJ2-5; D gene ambiguous. V lost 5 bases, J lost 5 bases, and 9 bases lay in between. The CDR3 spans 12 residues. Germline CDR1 and CDR2: MNHEY and SMNVEV (reference sequence). CDR3 protein: CASSPIGETQYF. Here the CDR3 DNA reads TGTGCCAGCAGTCCCATCGGGGAGACCCAGTACTTC.

The chain employs TRBV20-1 and TRBJ2-1; TRBD2 matches 7 bases. Trimming removed 3 bases from V and 0 bases from J; junction bases left unmatched: 5. Germline V gives CDR1 DFQATT, CDR2 SNEGSKA (reference sequence). The CDR3 has 15 residues. In DNA form, the CDR3 reads TGCAGTGCTAGTGGCGAGCGGGGCTCCTACAATGAGCAGTTCTTC. Protein: CSASGERGSYNEQFF.

The chain is built from TRBV12-5 and TRBJ2-7, with TRBD2 identical over 7 bases. Looked up from germline, CDR1 is LGHNT and CDR2 is FRNRAP. The CDR3 has 13 amino acids. Trimming at V came to 3 bases and at J to 4 bases, leaving 3 bases not matched to a gene. In nucleotides, the CDR3 is TGTGCTAGTGGTTTCGGGGGGTATTACGAGCAGTACTTC. It is translated as CASGFGGYYEQYF.

The V gene is TRBV11-2, the J gene TRBJ2-2, with D perhaps matching TRBD2 (6 bases). Trimming took 3 bases from V and 3 from J, leaving 14 bases between them. Germline V gene lookup returns CDR1 SGHAT and CDR2 FQNNGV. CDR3 size: 16 residues. The CDR3 DNA follows: TGTGCCAGCAGCTTGCCTGGAGGGGAACACACCGGGGAGCTGTTTTTT. Translating gives CASSLPGGEHTGELFF.

The chain links TRBV6-6 to TRBJ1-1; 7 bases are shared with TRBD1. With 0 bases clipped from V and 10 bases from J, the junction kept 11 bases outside the gene matches. The germline V gene has CDR1 MNHNY and CDR2 SVGAGI (reference sequence). This CDR3 is built from 15 residues. The CDR3, as DNA: TGTGCCAGCAGTTACTCGCCCACAGGGGTTACGGGAGCTTTCTTT. It translates to CASSYSPTGVTGAFF.

The chain employs TRBV6-5 and TRBJ2-3; D gene ambiguous. V gave up 7 bases and J gave up 2 bases, with 13 bases separating them. Per the germline V gene, CDR1 is MNHEY and CDR2 is SVGAGI. This CDR3 has 14 residues. The CDR3 is CASTRNSPTDTQYF. For the CDR3, the DNA is TGTGCCAGCACCCGGAATAGCCCCACAGATACGCAGTATTTT.

The chain uses TRBV5-1 and TRBJ2-7, with 7 nucleotides matching TRBD2. Looked up from germline, CDR1 is SGHRS and CDR2 is YFSETQ. Trimming removed 0 bases from V and 6 bases from J; junction bases left unmatched: 6. CDR3 size: 14 residues. This CDR3 reads CASSLGGSTREQYF. CDR3 coding DNA: TGCGCCAGCAGCTTGGGCGGGAGCACCCGCGAGCAGTACTTC.

The chain has TRBV5-4 and TRBJ2-7; 14 bases line up with TRBD2. The V and J ends lost 4 bases and 2 bases, in that order; junction bases with no gene match: 2. The CDR3 runs to 15 residues. From germline, CDR1 is SGHNT and CDR2 YYREEE (reference sequence). The CDR3 DNA sequence: TGTGCCAGCAGCAGACTAGCGGGGGGGGCCTACGAGCAGTACTTC. It encodes CASSRLAGGAYEQYF.

This chain links TRBV7-8 with TRBJ2-2; 7 bases match TRBD1. V shed 5 bases and J 6 bases; nucleotides not matched to a gene: 21. Germline V lookup: CDR1 SGHVS, CDR2 FQNEAQ. The CDR3 extends over 19 amino acids. The CDR3 coding sequence is TGTGCCAGCAGCCCCCCCCGGGGACAGCCGCGAAAACAATCCGGGGAGCTGTTTTTT. Its translation is CASSPPRGQPRKQSGELFF.

This chain connects TRBV24-1 to TRBJ2-5; TRBD2 matches at 13 bases. The CDR3 length is 16 residues. Germline V gene lookup returns CDR1 KGHDR and CDR2 SFDVKD. V gave up 4 bases and J gave up 5 bases; unmatched junction bases: 6. In DNA, the CDR3 is TGTGCCACCAGTGACCGTGGACTAGCGGGGGTTGAGACCCAGTACTTC. It translates to CATSDRGLAGVETQYF.

The genes are TRBV6-5 and TRBJ2-5; D unclear. Germline-derived CDR1 and CDR2 are MNHEY and SVGAGI. With 0 bases removed from V and 5 bases from J, the gap between germline ends came to 10 bases. CDR3 size: 14 residues. CDR3 residues: CASSYSNGRETQYF. In nucleotides, the CDR3 is TGTGCCAGCAGTTACTCGAACGGTCGTGAGACCCAGTACTTC.

This chain links TRBV2 with TRBJ2-1, with 7 bases fitting TRBD2. Looked up from germline, CDR1 is SNHLY and CDR2 is FYNNEI. V gave up 5 bases and J gave up 3 bases; unmatched junction bases: 4. The CDR3 runs to 14 residues. In DNA, the CDR3 is TGTGCCAGCAGTCTAGCGGTTCTCTACAATGAGCAGTTCTTC. As protein: CASSLAVLYNEQFF.

This chain joins TRBV6-5 and TRBJ2-1; 14 positions match TRBD2. CDR1 is MNHEY and CDR2 is SVGAGI in the germline V gene. With 6 bases clipped from V and 6 bases from J, the junction kept 4 bases outside the gene matches. The CDR3 length is 15 residues. CDR3 nucleotides: TGTGCCAGCAGCCGGACTAGCGGGAGGCTCAATGAGCAGTTCTTC. It yields the protein CASSRTSGRLNEQFF.

The chain combines TRBV3-1 (or the pseudogene TRBV3-2) with TRBJ2-1; TRBD2 agrees at 9 bases. CDR1 is LGHDT, CDR2 YNNKEL, per germline (reference sequence). V lost 1 base to trimming and J lost 10 bases; unmatched junction nucleotides: 5. This CDR3 contains 14 residues. DNA for the CDR3: TGTGCCAGCAGCCAAGGAGGCGGGAGGGAGGAGCAGTTCTTC. Protein product: CASSQGGGREEQFF.

The rearrangement joins TRBV28 to TRBJ1-4; D may be TRBD1 (5 bases). The CDR3 has 15 amino acids. The germline gives CDR1 MDHEN, CDR2 SYDVKM. V shed 3 bases and J shed 3 bases, with 11 bases lying between them. CDR3 sequence reads: CASSLVDSPNEKLFF. For the CDR3, the DNA is TGTGCCAGCAGTTTGGTCGACAGCCCTAATGAAAAACTGTTTTTT.

This chain uses TRBV7-2 with TRBJ1-4, with 8 bases aligning to TRBD1. Germline V gene sequence: CDR1 SGHTA, CDR2 FQGNSA. The CDR3 loop spans 14 amino acids. J lost 8 bases, V lost 5 bases, and 7 bases had no gene match. The CDR3 DNA reads as TGTGCCAGCAGCCTCAGGGGGCCGGGGGAAAAACTGTTTTTT. Its protein product is CASSLRGPGEKLFF.

The chain combines TRBV30 with TRBJ1-3, with TRBD1 as a possible D gene (6 bases). Germline CDR1 reads GTSNPN; CDR2 reads SVGIG (reference sequence). The CDR3 is 17 residues long. V dropped 2 bases and J dropped 2 bases, with 19 bases sitting between them. The CDR3 reads CAWSNGGAAQPGNTIYF. In DNA, the CDR3 is TGTGCCTGGAGTAACGGGGGGGCAGCACAACCTGGAAACACCATATATTTT. The whole variable domain, remainder taken from reference TRBV30 and TRBJ1-3, is SQTIHQWPATLVQPVGSPLSLECTVEGTSNPNLYWYRQAAGRGLQLLFYSVGIGQISSEVPQNLSASRPQDRQFILSSKKLLLSDSGFYLCAWSNGGAAQPGNTIYFGEGSWLTVV.